These 2 T cell receptor beta chains came from one sample sequenced in a study of blood T cell repertoires in COVID-19. Sequencing was performed with immunoSEQ multiplex PCR; in TCRdb, only in-frame clones are kept and a portion is missing. The sample has 140,000 or so clones, 75% to 85% seen once. Sequencing used peripheral blood. All receptors come from a man in his sixties with acute or convalescent COVID-19.

In this sample, this clone turned up a few times. The V call is TRBV18, the J call TRBJ2-1; 10 bases are a match to TRBD1. Germline lookup yields CDR1 KGHSH and CDR2 LQKENI. The CDR3 is made up of 15 amino acids. J lost 7 bases, V lost 3 bases, and 6 bases had no gene match. In nucleotides, the CDR3 is TGTGCCAGCTCACCTCGACAGGGGGCGGAAAATGAGCAGTTCTTC. This sequence encodes CASSPRQGAENEQFF.

The chain carries TRBV15 and TRBJ2-1; the D gene is possibly TRBD2 (6 bases). Germline V gene lookup returns CDR1 LNHNV and CDR2 YYDKDF (reference sequence). The CDR3 totals 15 residues. V was pared by 6 bases and J by 6 bases, with 18 bases between. CDR3 in DNA: TGTGCCACCAGACTCGGTCTAGCGAGCGGCAATGAGCAGTTCTTC. Translated, it gives CATRLGLASGNEQFF.